One sample yielded the 29 T cell receptor beta chains listed below, sequenced in a study of CD8 T cells in ankylosing spondylitis. TCRdb re-called the 5' RACE reads through MiXCR, storing one row per CDR3 protein. The data hold about 250,000 distinct CDR3 sequences, with approximately 8.4% observed a single time. The sequenced sample consisted of blood, either unsorted or a sorted T cell fraction (not recorded which). These receptors came from a female donor with ankylosing spondylitis or in good health (not recorded which).

The sample holds many counts of this clonotype. The CDR3 here is CSVLPPTGTGEKLFF. The CDR3, as DNA: TGCAGTGTTTTGCCCCCGACAGGGACTGGAGAAAAACTGTTTTTT. The rearrangement joins TRBV20-1 to TRBJ1-4, with 7 bases aligning to TRBD1. Germline CDR1 reads DFQATT; CDR2 reads SNEGSKA (reference sequence). The trim removed 7 bases at V and 8 bases at J, leaving 16 bases unmatched. This CDR3 has 15 residues.

Many counts were recorded for this clonotype. V usage is TRBV3-1 and J usage is TRBJ2-7; TRBD2 agrees at 7 bases. The CDR3 is 15 residues long. The junction had 12 bases not matched to a gene; V was cut back by 4 bases and J by 6 bases. The germline V gene encodes CDR1 LGHDT and CDR2 YNNKEL (reference sequence). The CDR3: CASSPLGAGVGEQYF. The CDR3 bases are TGTGCCAGCAGCCCCCTGGGTGCGGGAGTTGGCGAGCAGTACTTC.

About this clonotype itself: The junction shows a germline mismatch at one end, possibly a read error. The chain is built from TRBV10-3 and TRBJ1-5; 7 bases map to TRBD1. Germline V lookup: CDR1 ENHRY, CDR2 SYGVKD. CDR3 size: 15 residues. The DNA for the CDR3 is TGTACCATCAGTGAGTCGGGACAGCTTAATCAGCCCCAGCATTTT. Protein product: CTISESGQLNQPQHF.

This clonotype was counted at least ten times. The chain combines TRBV9 with TRBJ2-7; TRBD2 matches 9 bases. Trimming at V came to 0 bases and at J to 3 bases, leaving 7 bases not matched to a gene. CDR1 is SGDLS, CDR2 YYNGEE, per germline. The CDR3 length is 16 residues. The CDR3 DNA is TGTGCCAGCAGCGTAGGGGGTAGCGGGAGCCTCTACGAGCAGTACTTC. As protein: CASSVGGSGSLYEQYF.

This clonotype occurred many times. J is TRBJ1-5 and V is TRBV29-1, with 9 bases that match TRBD1. The CDR3 has 16 amino acids. V lost 7 bases, J lost 7 bases, and 17 bases stayed unmatched. Germline V gives CDR1 SQVTM, CDR2 ANQGSEA. DNA for the CDR3: TGCAGCGAGAGATTGCTTACCGGGACAGGGAGGCAGCCCCAGCATTTT. Its protein product is CSERLLTGTGRQPQHF.

This clonotype came up a few times. This chain uses TRBV5-1 with TRBJ2-1, with 7 nucleotides matching TRBD1. CDR1 and CDR2 (germline): SGHRS, YFSETQ. This CDR3 is 15 amino acids long. With V trimmed by 4 bases and J by 8 bases, 12 bases remained unmatched. The CDR3 spells CASSPDRVRSDEQFF. The CDR3 coding sequence is TGCGCCAGCAGCCCTGACAGGGTGAGAAGCGATGAGCAGTTCTTC.

This clonotype was seen repeatedly, ten times or more. The chain links TRBV4-3 to TRBJ2-6; D is tentatively TRBD1 or TRBD2 (6 bases each). V was trimmed by 2 bases and J by 4 bases, leaving 12 bases between them. The germline CDR1 and CDR2 sequences are LGHNA and YSLEER. CDR3 length: 16 amino acids. This CDR3 is CASSQHRDSGANVLTF. As DNA, the CDR3 is TGCGCCAGCAGCCAACACAGGGACTCCGGGGCCAACGTCCTGACTTTC.

The V call is TRBV29-1, the J call TRBJ2-1; possible D gene TRBD2, 5 bases. The CDR3 contains 13 residues. V was shortened by 3 bases and J by 7 bases, with 13 bases between the two germline ends. The germline V gene encodes CDR1 SQVTM and CDR2 ANQGSEA. CDR3 region: CSVDSGSGNEQFF. The CDR3 DNA is TGCAGCGTTGATTCGGGGAGTGGTAATGAGCAGTTCTTC.

This clonotype was seen repeatedly, ten times or more. The V and J genes are TRBV6-5 and TRBJ2-7; TRBD2 matches at 9 bases. This CDR3 has 15 residues. Per the germline V gene, CDR1 is MNHEY and CDR2 is SVGAGI. The J segment lost 3 bases and the V segment lost 0 bases, leaving 3 bases of the junction unmatched. The CDR3 is CASSYSIAGVYEQYF. The CDR3 DNA follows: TGTGCCAGCAGTTACTCGATAGCGGGAGTCTACGAGCAGTACTTC.

This clonotype occurred many times. V usage is TRBV20-1 and J usage is TRBJ2-5; D call uncertain. There are 9 residues in the CDR3. Germline-derived CDR1 and CDR2 are DFQATT and SNEGSKA (reference sequence). The V end lost 3 bases, the J end lost 7 bases, and 3 bases lay between the germline ends. CDR3 nucleotide sequence: TGCAGTGCTAGCTTGACCCAGTACTTC. This encodes CSASLTQYF.

This clonotype was counted many times. This chain links TRBV20-1 with TRBJ2-1; TRBD2 matches at 10 bases. After removal of 0 bases from V and 6 bases from J, the junction contained 14 bases not matched to a gene. Germline CDR1 reads DFQATT; CDR2 reads SNEGSKA (reference sequence). This CDR3 is built from 18 residues. CDR3 in DNA: TGCAGTGCTAGAGATAGGGCTAGCGGGAGCCCATTGGTCAATGAGCAGTTCTTC. It translates to CSARDRASGSPLVNEQFF.

This clonotype was counted many times. This sequence joins TRBV7-8 and TRBJ1-1; unclear D gene. The germline V gene has CDR1 SGHVS and CDR2 FQNEAQ. Between the trimmed V and J ends, which lost 6 bases and 5 bases, there was a span of 13 bases. The CDR3 sequence is 13 residues long. The CDR3: CASSNSGSTEAFF. The DNA of the CDR3 is TGTGCCAGCAGTAACTCCGGGTCAACTGAAGCTTTCTTT.

In this sample, this clonotype turned up many times. V and J are TRBV9 and TRBJ2-1; D is unclear. Germline loops: CDR1 SGDLS, CDR2 YYNGEE. Trimming removed 3 bases from V and 8 bases from J, with 12 bases in between. The CDR3 totals 13 residues. CDR3: CASSAWSADEQFF. The CDR3 DNA sequence: TGTGCCAGCAGCGCCTGGAGTGCGGATGAGCAGTTCTTC.

This clonotype was seen at least ten times. This chain joins TRBV27 and TRBJ2-7; D remains ambiguous. The CDR3 length is 13 residues. The V end lost 5 bases, the J end lost 6 bases, and 14 bases lay between the germline ends. Germline V gene lookup returns CDR1 MNHEY and CDR2 SMNVEV (reference sequence). The CDR3 region is CASSVNMVGEQYF. Written as DNA, the CDR3 is TGTGCCAGCAGTGTAAACATGGTCGGCGAGCAGTACTTC.

In its sample, this clonotype was seen many times. The chain is built from TRBV5-1 and TRBJ2-1; tentative D call: TRBD2 (5 bases). The CDR3 has 16 amino acids. V was cut by 0 bases and J by 4 bases, with 14 bases left in between. Germline assignment: CDR1 SGHRS and CDR2 YFSETQ. CDR3 in amino acids: CASSLEGEHAYNEQFF. The CDR3 coding sequence is TGCGCCAGCAGCTTGGAGGGAGAACACGCTTACAATGAGCAGTTCTTC. The full variable domain, rest sourced from reference TRBV5-1 and TRBJ2-1, is KAGVTQTPRYLIKTRGQQVTLSCSPISGHRSVSWYQQTPGQGLQFLFEYFSETQRNKGNFPGRFSGRQFSNSRSEMNVSTLELGDSALYLCASSLEGEHAYNEQFFGPGTRLTVL.

The chain is built from TRBV7-2 and TRBJ2-1; D is ambiguous. The CDR3 loop spans 14 amino acids. V lost 1 base, J lost 5 bases, and 9 bases lay in between. Germline V lookup: CDR1 SGHTA, CDR2 FQGNSA. CDR3 nucleotide sequence: TGTGCCAGCAGCTTAGGTGGGCCCAACAATGAGCAGTTCTTC. Encoded protein: CASSLGGPNNEQFF.

This clonotype was detected many times. The CDR3 is CASSWDAQETQYF. The DNA of the CDR3 is TGTGCCAGCAGCTGGGACGCCCAAGAGACCCAGTACTTC. The chain links TRBV5-6 to TRBJ2-5; D assignment may be TRBD1 or TRBD2 (5 bases each). V lost 3 bases and J 1 base, leaving 7 bases between the germline ends. The germline gives CDR1 SGHDT, CDR2 YYEEEE. This CDR3 comprises 13 residues.

This clonotype has at least ten counts. The chain links TRBV27 to TRBJ2-3, with TRBD2 matching over 12 bases. There are 18 residues in the CDR3. Germline assignment: CDR1 MNHEY and CDR2 SMNVEV (reference sequence). V shed 7 bases, J shed 4 bases, and the junction held 15 bases outside the gene matches. DNA for the CDR3: TGTGCCAGCAAATCCCTCCCCGGGACTAGCGGGCGTCCAGATACGCAGTATTTT. Amino acid sequence: CASKSLPGTSGRPDTQYF.

The sample holds many counts of this clonotype. The V call is TRBV4-2, the J call TRBJ2-6, with 9 bases identical to TRBD2. The CDR3 totals 19 residues. CDR1 and CDR2 from the germline V gene are LGHNA and YNFKEQ. Unmatched junction bases numbered 8, after V lost 0 bases and J lost 2 bases. The CDR3 DNA reads as TGTGCCAGCAGCCAAGATCCGCTAGCGGGGAGACCTGGGGCCAACGTCCTGACTTTC. The encoded protein is CASSQDPLAGRPGANVLTF.

Notes on this clonotype: At one of its ends the junction is not consistent with the germline gene, which may arise from a read error. The chain recombines TRBV23-1 with TRBJ2-3; 8 bases map to TRBD1. TRBV23-1 is designated an ORF whose function remains uncertain. The CDR3 runs 12 residues. CDR3: CDSRQGTDTQYF. CDR3 nucleotide sequence: TGCGACAGCAGACAGGGGACAGATACGCAGTATTTT.

This clonotype was picked up many times. The rearrangement uses TRBV6-5 and TRBJ1-5, with D unresolved. Trimming took 4 bases from V and 3 from J, leaving 10 bases between them. Germline V lookup: CDR1 MNHEY, CDR2 SVGAGI. There are 14 residues in the CDR3. Here the CDR3 reads CASSSSGFNQPQHF. CDR3 bases: TGTGCCAGCAGTTCATCAGGTTTCAATCAGCCCCAGCATTTT.

CDR3 loop: CASSLPGGGEKLFF. Here the CDR3 DNA reads TGTGCCAGCAGCTTACCAGGGGGAGGGGAAAAACTGTTTTTT. This chain joins TRBV7-2 and TRBJ1-4; 7 positions match TRBD1. This CDR3 spans 14 amino acids. The V segment lost 2 bases and the J segment 8 bases; nucleotides outside the gene matches: 5. Germline V CDR1 and CDR2: SGHTA, FQGNSA.

This clonotype was observed many times. The chain has TRBV12-3 or TRBV12-4 and TRBJ2-1; D ambiguous. With 3 bases removed from V and 4 bases from J, the gap between germline ends came to 4 bases. The CDR3 spans 12 residues. CDR3 region: CASSFGYNEQFF. The CDR3 coding sequence is TGTGCCAGCAGTTTCGGGTACAATGAGCAGTTCTTC.

This clonotype came up many times. The J gene is TRBJ2-1, the V gene TRBV5-5; 12 bases align to TRBD2. Germline-derived CDR1 and CDR2 are SGHKS and YYEKEE (reference sequence). The J segment lost 7 bases and the V segment lost 3 bases, leaving 5 bases of the junction unmatched. The CDR3 is 15 residues long. For the CDR3, the DNA is TGTGCCAGCAGCTCGGGACTAGCGGGCCCTAATGAGCAGTTCTTC. Protein: CASSSGLAGPNEQFF.

This chain links TRBV12-3 or TRBV12-4 with TRBJ2-3; TRBD1 is a possible D gene (5 bases). This CDR3 is 15 amino acids long. V lost 5 bases and J 3 bases, leaving 15 bases between the germline ends. CDR3 sequence reads: CASSPGPPGTDTQYF. The DNA of the CDR3 is TGTGCCAGCAGTCCAGGGCCACCTGGTACAGATACGCAGTATTTT.

In this sample, this clonotype turned up many times. The genes are TRBV10-3 and TRBJ1-3; no definite D call. This CDR3 has 14 amino acids. V dropped 3 bases and J dropped 0 bases, with 6 bases sitting between them. The germline CDR1 and CDR2 sequences are ENHRY and SYGVKD. The CDR3 loop reads CAISDGLSGNTIYF. In DNA, the CDR3 is TGTGCCATCAGTGACGGCCTCTCTGGAAACACCATATATTTT.

This clonotype occurred many times. The chain uses TRBV11-3 and TRBJ2-3; either TRBD1 or TRBD2 may fit D (6 bases each). Trimming left V 5 bases short and J 3 bases short, with 15 bases between. Looked up from germline, CDR1 is SGHNT and CDR2 is YENEEA. The CDR3 has 15 amino acids. The CDR3 protein is CASSPSRGGTDTQYF. DNA for the CDR3: TGTGCCAGCAGCCCCTCCCGAGGGGGGACAGATACGCAGTATTTT.

The chain employs TRBV5-4 and TRBJ2-2; 9 bases agree with TRBD2. Trimming cost V 4 bases and J 4 bases; bases outside gene matches: 5. Per the germline V gene, CDR1 is SGHNT and CDR2 is YYREEE (reference sequence). The CDR3 totals 15 residues. In nucleotides, the CDR3 is TGTGCCAGCAGCCCTATAGCGGGAGTCACCGGGGAGCTGTTTTTT. This encodes CASSPIAGVTGELFF.

In regard to this clonotype: Given a much more abundant clone one base away, this may be a read error. The chain has TRBV7-2 and TRBJ2-7; no definite D call. This CDR3 contains 13 residues. CDR1 is SGHTA and CDR2 is FQGNSA in the germline V gene. The chain's CDR3 is CASSLGPPYEQHF. The CDR3 bases are TGTGCCAGCAGCTTAGGCCCTCCCTACGAGCAGCACTTC.